The present entry profiles one TCR beta chain with its context. As yet, its antigen is unknown. This sample is part of a study of CD8+ T cells in alopecia areata. Germline lookup yields CDR1 KGHSH and CDR2 LQKENI. The CDR3 is 14 residues long. Unmatched junction bases numbered 5, after V lost 3 bases and J lost 5 bases. Whole-study findings and limits: Resident alphabeta T-cell populations of normal skin are likewise subject to sequencing in scalp samples.

In each case, RNA was isolated and then reverse transcribed into cDNA as the sequencing template. Repertoires were generated with immunoSEQ multiplex PCR, while TCRdb's copy carries only in-frame clones and drops some. This sample has about 190,000 clones, with 45% to 75% found just once. Treatment of the sample: oral pan-JAK inhibitor, 5-10 mg twice daily. The sequences come from CD4+ T cells sorted from blood, collected at week 4, from a patient treated with tofacitinib. The V and J genes are TRBV18 and TRBJ2-7; 9 nucleotides match TRBD2. This TCR derives from a human donor with alopecia areata. The CDR3 DNA reads TGTGCCAGCTCACCTTTAGCGGGAGCCCACGAGCAGTACTTC. Its translation: CASSPLAGAHEQYF. Full variable domain (remainder filled in from reference TRBV18 and TRBJ2-7): NAGVMQNPRHLVRRRGQEARLRCSPMKGHSHVYWYRQLPEEGLKFMVYLQKENIIDESGMPKERFSAEFPKEGPSILRIQQVVRGDSAAYFCASSPLAGAHEQYFGPGTRLTVT.